The entry below gives a single TCR beta chain sequence along with its context. This sample stems from a study of TIL therapy for anti-PD-1-resistant metastatic lung cancer. This was the immunoSEQ v3 assay. Only in-frame clones appear in the TCRdb table, and some are missing; sequencing was by immunoSEQ multiplex PCR. The repertoire holds 45,000 to 60,000 clones, with less than 75% as singletons. Trimming shortened V by 2 bases and J by 6 bases, and 7 bases separated the two germline ends. The CDR3 has 13 amino acids. Germline V lookup: CDR1 SGHTA, CDR2 FQGNSA. Time point reported: pre-treatment sample, taken before nivolumab and TIL therapy. Tumor tissue came from excised metastases, mostly pleural nodules or supraclavicular lymph nodes. Patients then received nivolumab; progressors got lymphodepletion, TIL and IL-2.

The chain recombines TRBV7-2 with TRBJ2-2; no clear D. The sample here was tumor tissue, taken at baseline. This TCR came from a person between 25 and 80 years old with non-small cell lung cancer. The CDR3 region is CASSLNPSGELFF. The DNA of the CDR3 is TGTGCCAGCAGCTTAAATCCGTCCGGGGAGCTGTTTTTT.